This T cell receptor beta chain was obtained from a study of blood T cell repertoires in COVID-19. Whole-study context: The United States, Italy and Spain supplied acute and convalescent COVID-19 samples. PBMCs, B-cell-depleted T cells, or T cells were the source of the cDNA or gDNA that made up the material.

Source study methods: Reference gene primers were amplified, and this amplification served to estimate nucleated cell counts. Profiled with immunoSEQ multiplex PCR; TCRdb holds only in-frame clones, not every one. That table supplies the V and J calls and clone size; D and trimming were determined from the DNA. The sample shows about 110,000 clones, over 75% of them seen only once. Germline V lookup: CDR1 SGHRS, CDR2 YFSETQ. CDR3 length: 13 amino acids. The V end was cut by 0 bases, the J end by 1 base, with 5 bases between. The chain joins TRBV5-1 to TRBJ2-7, with D uncertain. The clonotype was recovered from a human donor in a cohort sampled during active COVID-19. Input material: peripheral blood. This CDR3 is CASSLAGSYEQYF. For the CDR3, the DNA is TGCGCCAGCAGCTTGGCAGGATCCTACGAGCAGTACTTC.